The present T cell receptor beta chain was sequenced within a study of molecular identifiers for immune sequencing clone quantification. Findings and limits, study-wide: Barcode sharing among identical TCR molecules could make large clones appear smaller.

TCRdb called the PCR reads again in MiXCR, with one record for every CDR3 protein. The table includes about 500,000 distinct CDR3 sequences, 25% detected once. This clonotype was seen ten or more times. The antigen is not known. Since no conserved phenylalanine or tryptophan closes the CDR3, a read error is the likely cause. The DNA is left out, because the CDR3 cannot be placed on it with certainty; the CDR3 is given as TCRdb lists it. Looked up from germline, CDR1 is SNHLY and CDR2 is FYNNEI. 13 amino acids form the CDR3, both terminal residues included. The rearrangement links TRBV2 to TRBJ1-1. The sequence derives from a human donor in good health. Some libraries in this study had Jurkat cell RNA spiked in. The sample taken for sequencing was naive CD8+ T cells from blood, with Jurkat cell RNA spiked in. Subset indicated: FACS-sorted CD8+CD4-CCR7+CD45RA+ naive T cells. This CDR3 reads CASSEGTGLLTVI.